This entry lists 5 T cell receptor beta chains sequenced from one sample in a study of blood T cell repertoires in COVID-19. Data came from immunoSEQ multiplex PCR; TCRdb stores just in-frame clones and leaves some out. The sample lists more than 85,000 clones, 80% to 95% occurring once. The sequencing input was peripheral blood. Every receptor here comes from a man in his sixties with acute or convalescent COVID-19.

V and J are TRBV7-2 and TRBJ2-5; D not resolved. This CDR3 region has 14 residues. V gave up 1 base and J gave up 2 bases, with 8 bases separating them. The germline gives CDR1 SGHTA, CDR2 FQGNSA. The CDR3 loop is CASSLDGPQETQYF. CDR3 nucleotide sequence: TGTGCCAGCAGCTTAGATGGGCCACAAGAGACCCAGTACTTC. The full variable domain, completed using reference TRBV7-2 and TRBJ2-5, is GAGVSQSPSNKVTEKGKDVELRCDPISGHTALYWYRQSLGQGLEFLIYFQGNSAPDKSGLPSDRFSAERTGGSVSTLTIQRTQQEDSAVYLCASSLDGPQETQYFGPGTRLLVL.

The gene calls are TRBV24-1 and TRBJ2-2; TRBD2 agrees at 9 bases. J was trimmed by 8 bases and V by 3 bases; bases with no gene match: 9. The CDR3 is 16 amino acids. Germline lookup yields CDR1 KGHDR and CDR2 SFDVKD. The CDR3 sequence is CATSDPGLARMGELFF. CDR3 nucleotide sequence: TGTGCCACCAGTGATCCGGGACTAGCCCGGATGGGGGAGCTGTTTTTT.

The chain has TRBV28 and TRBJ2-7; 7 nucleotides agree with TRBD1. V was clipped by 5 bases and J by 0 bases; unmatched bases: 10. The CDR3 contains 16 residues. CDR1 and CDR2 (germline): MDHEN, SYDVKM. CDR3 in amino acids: CASSLNRGHSSYEQYF. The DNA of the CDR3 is TGTGCCAGCAGTCTGAACAGGGGCCATTCCTCCTACGAGCAGTACTTC. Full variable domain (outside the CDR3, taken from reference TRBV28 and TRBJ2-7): DVKVTQSSRYLVKRTGEKVFLECVQDMDHENMFWYRQDPGLGLRLIYFSYDVKMKEKGDIPEGYSVSREKKERFSLILESASTNQTSMYLCASSLNRGHSSYEQYFGPGTRLTVT.

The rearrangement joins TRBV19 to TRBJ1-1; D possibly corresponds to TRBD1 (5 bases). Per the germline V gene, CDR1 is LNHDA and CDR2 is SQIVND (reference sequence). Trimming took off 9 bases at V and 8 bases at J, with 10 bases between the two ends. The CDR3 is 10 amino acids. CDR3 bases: TGTGCCAGCGGGACTTTCGAAGCTTTCTTT. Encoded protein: CASGTFEAFF.

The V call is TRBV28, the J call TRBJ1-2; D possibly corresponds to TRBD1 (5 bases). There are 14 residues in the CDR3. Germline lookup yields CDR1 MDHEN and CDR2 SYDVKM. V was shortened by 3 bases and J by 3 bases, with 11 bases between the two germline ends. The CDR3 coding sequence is TGTGCCAGCAGTTTGGGCAGGGAGGACTATGGCTACACCTTC. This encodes CASSLGREDYGYTF.